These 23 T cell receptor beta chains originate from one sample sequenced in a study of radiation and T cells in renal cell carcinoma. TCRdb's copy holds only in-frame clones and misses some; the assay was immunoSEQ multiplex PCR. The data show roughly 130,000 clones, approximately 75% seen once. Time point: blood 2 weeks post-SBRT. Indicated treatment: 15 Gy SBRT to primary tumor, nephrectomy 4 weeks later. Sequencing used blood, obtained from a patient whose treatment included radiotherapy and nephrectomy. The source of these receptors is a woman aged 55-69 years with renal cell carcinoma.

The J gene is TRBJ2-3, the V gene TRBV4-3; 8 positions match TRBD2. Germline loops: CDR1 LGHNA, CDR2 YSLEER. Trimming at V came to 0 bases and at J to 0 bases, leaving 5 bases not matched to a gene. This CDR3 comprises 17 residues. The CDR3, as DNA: TGCGCCAGCAGCCAAGATGCGGTAGCGGGGAGCACAGATACGCAGTATTTT. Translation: CASSQDAVAGSTDTQYF.

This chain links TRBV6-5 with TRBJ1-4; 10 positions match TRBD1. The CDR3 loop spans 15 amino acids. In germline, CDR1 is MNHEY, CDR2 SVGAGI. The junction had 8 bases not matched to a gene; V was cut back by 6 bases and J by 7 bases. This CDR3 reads CASRTSGTGVEKLFF. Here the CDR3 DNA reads TGTGCCAGCAGAACTTCCGGGACAGGGGTTGAAAAACTGTTTTTT.

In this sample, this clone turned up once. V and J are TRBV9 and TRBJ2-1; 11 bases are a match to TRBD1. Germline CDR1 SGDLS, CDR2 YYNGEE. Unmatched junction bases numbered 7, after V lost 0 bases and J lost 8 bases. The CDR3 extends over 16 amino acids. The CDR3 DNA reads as TGTGCCAGCAGCGTAGAGTGGACAGGGGGCGGCCATGAGCAGTTCTTC. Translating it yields CASSVEWTGGGHEQFF.

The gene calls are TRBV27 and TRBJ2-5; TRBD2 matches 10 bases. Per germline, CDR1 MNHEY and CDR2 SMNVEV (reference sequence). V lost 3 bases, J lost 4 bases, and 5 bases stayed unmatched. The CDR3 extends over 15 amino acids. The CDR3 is CASSFRLAGAETQYF. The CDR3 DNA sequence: TGTGCCAGCAGTTTTAGGCTAGCGGGAGCAGAGACCCAGTACTTC.

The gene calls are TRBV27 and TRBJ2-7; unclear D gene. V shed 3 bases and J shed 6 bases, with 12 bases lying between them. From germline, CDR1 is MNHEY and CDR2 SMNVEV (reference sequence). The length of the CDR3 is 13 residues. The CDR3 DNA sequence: TGTGCCAGCAGTTTTCTGGAAAGGTCCGAGCAGTACTTC. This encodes CASSFLERSEQYF.

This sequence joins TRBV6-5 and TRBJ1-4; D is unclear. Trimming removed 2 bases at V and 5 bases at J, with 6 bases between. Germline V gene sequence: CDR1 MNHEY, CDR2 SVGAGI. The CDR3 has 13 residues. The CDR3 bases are TGTGCCAGCAGTTACAGATCCAATGAAAAACTGTTTTTT. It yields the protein CASSYRSNEKLFF.

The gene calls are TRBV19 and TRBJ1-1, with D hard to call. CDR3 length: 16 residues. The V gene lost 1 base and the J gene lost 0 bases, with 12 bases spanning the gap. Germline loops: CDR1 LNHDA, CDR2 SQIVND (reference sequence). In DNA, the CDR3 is TGTGCCAGTAGTATAGGGGGAGACATACTGAACACTGAAGCTTTCTTT. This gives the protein CASSIGGDILNTEAFF.

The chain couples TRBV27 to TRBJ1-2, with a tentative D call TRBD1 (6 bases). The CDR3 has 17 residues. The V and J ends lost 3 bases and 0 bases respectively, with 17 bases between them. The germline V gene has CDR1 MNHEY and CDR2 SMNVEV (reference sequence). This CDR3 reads CASSFLGRGVANYGYTF. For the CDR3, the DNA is TGTGCCAGCAGTTTTCTGGGAAGGGGGGTAGCTAACTATGGCTACACCTTC.

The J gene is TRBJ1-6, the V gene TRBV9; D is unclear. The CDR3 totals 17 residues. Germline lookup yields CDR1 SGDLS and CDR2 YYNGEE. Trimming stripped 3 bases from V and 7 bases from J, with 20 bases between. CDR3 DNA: TGTGCCAGCAGCGCCTACCAAGCGCCCGACTGGAATTCACCCCTCCACTTT. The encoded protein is CASSAYQAPDWNSPLHF.

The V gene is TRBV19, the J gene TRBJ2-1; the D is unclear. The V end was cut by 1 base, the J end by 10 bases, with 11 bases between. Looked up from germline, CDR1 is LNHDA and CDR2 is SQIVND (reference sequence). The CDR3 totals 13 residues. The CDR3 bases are TGTGCCAGTAGTATAGTTGGTGTTGACGAGCAGTTCTTC. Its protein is CASSIVGVDEQFF.

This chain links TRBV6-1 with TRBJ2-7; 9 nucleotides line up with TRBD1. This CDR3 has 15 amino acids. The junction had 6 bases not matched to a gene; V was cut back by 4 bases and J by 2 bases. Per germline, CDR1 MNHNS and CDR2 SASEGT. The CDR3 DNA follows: TGTGCCAGCAGTGGGAGCGGGACAGGGACCTACGAGCAGTACTTC. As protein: CASSGSGTGTYEQYF.

For the CDR3, the DNA is TGTGCCAGCAGCCTGGGGGGGGTTAACTATGGCTACACCTTC. It specifies CASSLGGVNYGYTF. This rearrangement joins TRBV28 to TRBJ1-2; D perhaps matches TRBD1 (5 bases). V lost 6 bases to trimming and J lost 1 base, with 12 bases between them. CDR3 length: 14 amino acids. The V gene's germline CDR1 is MDHEN and CDR2 SYDVKM.

The CDR3 spells CASSISIWRREGNTEAFF. CDR3 in DNA: TGTGCCAGTAGTATATCTATCTGGAGGAGGGAGGGGAACACTGAAGCTTTCTTT. This chain uses TRBV19 with TRBJ1-1, with D unresolved. V lost 2 bases to trimming and J lost 1 base, with 20 bases between them. This CDR3 spans 18 amino acids. CDR1 is LNHDA and CDR2 is SQIVND in the germline V gene (reference sequence).

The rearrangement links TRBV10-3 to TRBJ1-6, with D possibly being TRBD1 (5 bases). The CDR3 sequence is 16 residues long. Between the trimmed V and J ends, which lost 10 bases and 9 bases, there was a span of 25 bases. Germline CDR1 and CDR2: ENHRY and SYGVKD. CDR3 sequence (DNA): TGTGCCACCCGGAACCCAGGGTCAATGCGCGGTTCACCCCTCCACTTT. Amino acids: CATRNPGSMRGSPLHF.

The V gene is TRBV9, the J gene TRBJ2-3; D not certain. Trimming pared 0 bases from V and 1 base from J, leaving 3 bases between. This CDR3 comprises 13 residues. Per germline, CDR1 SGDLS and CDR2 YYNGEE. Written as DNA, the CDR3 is TGTGCCAGCAGCGTAGGGGGCACAGATACGCAGTATTTT. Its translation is CASSVGGTDTQYF.

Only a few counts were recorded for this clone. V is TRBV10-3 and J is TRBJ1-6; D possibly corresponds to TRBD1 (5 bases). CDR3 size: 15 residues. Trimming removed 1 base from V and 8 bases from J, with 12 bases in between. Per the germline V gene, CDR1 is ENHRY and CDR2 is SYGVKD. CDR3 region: CAISELGRVDSPLHF. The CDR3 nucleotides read TGTGCCATCAGTGAGTTGGGCAGGGTGGATTCACCCCTCCACTTT.

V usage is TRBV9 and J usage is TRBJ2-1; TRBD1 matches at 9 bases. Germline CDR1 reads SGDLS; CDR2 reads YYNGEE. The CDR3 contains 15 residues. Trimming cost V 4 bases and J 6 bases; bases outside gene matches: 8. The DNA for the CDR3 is TGTGCCAGCAGCCCTGGACAGGGGAGGGGCAATGAGCAGTTCTTC. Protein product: CASSPGQGRGNEQFF.

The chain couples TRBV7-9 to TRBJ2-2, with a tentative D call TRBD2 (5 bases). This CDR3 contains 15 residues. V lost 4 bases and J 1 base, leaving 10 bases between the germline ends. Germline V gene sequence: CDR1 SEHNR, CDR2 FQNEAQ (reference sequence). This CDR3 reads CASSSQAVNTGELFF. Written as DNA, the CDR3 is TGTGCCAGCAGCTCGCAAGCGGTGAACACCGGGGAGCTGTTTTTT.

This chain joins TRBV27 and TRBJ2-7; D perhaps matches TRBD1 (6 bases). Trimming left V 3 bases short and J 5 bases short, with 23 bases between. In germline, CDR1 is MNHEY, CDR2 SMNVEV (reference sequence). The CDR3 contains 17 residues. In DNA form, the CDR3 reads TGTGCCAGCAGTTTCCTCCCTCCCAGGGGCCCAAACCACGAGCAGTACTTC. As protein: CASSFLPPRGPNHEQYF.

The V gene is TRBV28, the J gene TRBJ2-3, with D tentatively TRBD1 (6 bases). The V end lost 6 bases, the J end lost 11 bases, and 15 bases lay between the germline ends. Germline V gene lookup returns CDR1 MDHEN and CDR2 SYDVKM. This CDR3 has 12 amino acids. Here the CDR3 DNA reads TGTGCCAGCAGGCCTACAGGGTATAAGCAGTATTTT. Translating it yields CASRPTGYKQYF.

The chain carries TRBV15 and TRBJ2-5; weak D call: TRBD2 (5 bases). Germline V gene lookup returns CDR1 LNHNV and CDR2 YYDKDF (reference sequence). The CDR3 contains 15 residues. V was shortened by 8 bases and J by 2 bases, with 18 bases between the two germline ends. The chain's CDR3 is CATSIDGVPQETQYF. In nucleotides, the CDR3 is TGTGCCACCTCCATCGACGGGGTCCCACAAGAGACCCAGTACTTC.

As DNA, the CDR3 is TGTGCCATCAGTGAGGGGGGCGGGCTGAGGTCACCCCTCCACTTT. This encodes CAISEGGGLRSPLHF. The chain carries TRBV10-3 and TRBJ1-6; D may be TRBD1 (6 bases). CDR3 size: 15 residues. CDR1 and CDR2 (germline): ENHRY, SYGVKD. The V end was cut by 2 bases, the J end by 10 bases, with 15 bases between.

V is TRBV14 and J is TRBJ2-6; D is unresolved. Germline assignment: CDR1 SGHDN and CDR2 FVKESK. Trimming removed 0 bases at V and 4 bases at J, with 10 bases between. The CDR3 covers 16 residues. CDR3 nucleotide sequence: TGTGCCAGCAGCCAAGATGTGTGGGGAGGGGCCAACGTCCTGACTTTC. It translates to CASSQDVWGGANVLTF.